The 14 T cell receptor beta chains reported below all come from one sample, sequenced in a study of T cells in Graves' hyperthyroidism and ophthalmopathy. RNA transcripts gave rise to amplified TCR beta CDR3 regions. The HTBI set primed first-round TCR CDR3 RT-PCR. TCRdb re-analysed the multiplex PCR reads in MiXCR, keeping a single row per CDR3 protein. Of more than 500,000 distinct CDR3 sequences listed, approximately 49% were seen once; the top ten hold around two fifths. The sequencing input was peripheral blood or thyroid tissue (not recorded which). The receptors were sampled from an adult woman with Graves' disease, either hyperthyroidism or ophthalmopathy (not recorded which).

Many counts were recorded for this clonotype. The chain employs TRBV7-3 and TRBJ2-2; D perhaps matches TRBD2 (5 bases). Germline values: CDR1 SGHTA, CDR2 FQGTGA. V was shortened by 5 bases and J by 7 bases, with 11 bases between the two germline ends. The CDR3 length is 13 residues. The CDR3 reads CASSGSGGGELFF. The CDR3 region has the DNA TGTGCCAGCAGCGGCTCAGGAGGCGGGGAGCTGTTTTTT.

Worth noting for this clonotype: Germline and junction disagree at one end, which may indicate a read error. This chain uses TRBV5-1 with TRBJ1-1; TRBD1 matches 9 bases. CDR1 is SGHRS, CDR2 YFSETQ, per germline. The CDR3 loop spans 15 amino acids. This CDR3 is CASSLGGTGSTEAFF. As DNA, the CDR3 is TGTGCCAGCAGCTTGGGAGGGACAGGGAGTACTGAAGCTTTCTTT. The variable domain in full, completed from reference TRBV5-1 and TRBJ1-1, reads KAGVTQTPRYLIKTRGQQVTLSCSPISGHRSVSWYQQTPGQGLQFLFEYFSETQRNKGNFPGRFSGRQFSNSRSEMNVSTLELGDSALYLCASSLGGTGSTEAFFGQGTRLTVV.

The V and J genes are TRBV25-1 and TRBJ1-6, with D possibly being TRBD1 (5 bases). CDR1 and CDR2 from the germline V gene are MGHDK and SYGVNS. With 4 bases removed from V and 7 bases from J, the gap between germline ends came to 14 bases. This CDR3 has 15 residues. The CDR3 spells CASSAPGAPNSPLHF. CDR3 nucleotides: TGTGCCAGCAGTGCGCCCGGGGCCCCAAATTCACCCCTCCACTTT.

The CDR3 loop is CASSDYLEQYF. CDR3 in DNA: TGTGCCAGCAGTGACTACTTGGAGCAGTACTTC. This chain connects TRBV2 to TRBJ2-7; D remains ambiguous. CDR3 size: 11 residues. V was shortened by 3 bases and J by 7 bases, with 7 bases between the two germline ends. The germline gives CDR1 SNHLY, CDR2 FYNNEI.

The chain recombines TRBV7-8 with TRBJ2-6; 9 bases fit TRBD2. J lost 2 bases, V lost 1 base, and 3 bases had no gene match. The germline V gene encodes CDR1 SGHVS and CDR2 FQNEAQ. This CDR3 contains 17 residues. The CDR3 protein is CASSLVASGTGANVLTF. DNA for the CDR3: TGTGCCAGCAGCTTAGTTGCTAGCGGGACTGGGGCCAACGTCCTGACTTTC. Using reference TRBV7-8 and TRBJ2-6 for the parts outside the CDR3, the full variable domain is GAGVSQSPRYKVAKRGQDVALRCDPISGHVSLFWYQQALGQGPEFLTYFQNEAQLDKSGLPSDRFFAERPEGSVSTLKIQRTQQEDSAVYLCASSLVASGTGANVLTFGAGSRLTVL.

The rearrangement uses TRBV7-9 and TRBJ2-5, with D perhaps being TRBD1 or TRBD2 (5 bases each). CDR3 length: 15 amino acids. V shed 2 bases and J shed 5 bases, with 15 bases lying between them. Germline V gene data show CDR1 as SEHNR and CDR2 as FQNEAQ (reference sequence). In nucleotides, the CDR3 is TGTGCCAGCAGCTTACTTATCGGCAGGGAGGAGACCCAGTACTTC. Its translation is CASSLLIGREETQYF.

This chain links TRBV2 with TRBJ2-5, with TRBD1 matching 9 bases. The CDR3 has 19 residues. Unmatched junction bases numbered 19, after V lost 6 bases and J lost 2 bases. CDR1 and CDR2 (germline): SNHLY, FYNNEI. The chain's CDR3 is CASRHRTAPTGGGQETQYF. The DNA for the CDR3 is TGTGCCAGCAGACACAGAACCGCCCCGACAGGGGGGGGGCAAGAGACCCAGTACTTC.

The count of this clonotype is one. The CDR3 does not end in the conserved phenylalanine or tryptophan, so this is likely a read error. DNA for the CDR3: TGCAGCGTTTGGGGTTCGTTTACCTACGAGCAGTACCTC. This translates into CSVWGSFTYEQYL. This rearrangement joins TRBV29-1 to TRBJ2-7, with D uncertain. In germline, CDR1 is SQVTM, CDR2 ANQGSEA. The V end lost 5 bases, the J end lost 2 bases, and 13 bases lay between the germline ends. The CDR3 consists of 13 residues.

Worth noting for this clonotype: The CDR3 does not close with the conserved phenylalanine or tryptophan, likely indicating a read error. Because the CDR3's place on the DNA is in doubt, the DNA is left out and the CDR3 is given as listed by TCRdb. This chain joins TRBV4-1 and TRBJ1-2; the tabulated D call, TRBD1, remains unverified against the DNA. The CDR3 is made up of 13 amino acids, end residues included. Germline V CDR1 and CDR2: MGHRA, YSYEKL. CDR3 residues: CASSQVVSGHRIT.

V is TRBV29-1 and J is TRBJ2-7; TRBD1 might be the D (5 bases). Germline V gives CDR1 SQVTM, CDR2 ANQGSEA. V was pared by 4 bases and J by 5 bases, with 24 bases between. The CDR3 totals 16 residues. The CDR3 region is CSVVGPGPRRANEQYF. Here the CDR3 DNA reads TGCAGCGTTGTCGGCCCAGGGCCCCGTCGAGCGAACGAGCAGTACTTC.

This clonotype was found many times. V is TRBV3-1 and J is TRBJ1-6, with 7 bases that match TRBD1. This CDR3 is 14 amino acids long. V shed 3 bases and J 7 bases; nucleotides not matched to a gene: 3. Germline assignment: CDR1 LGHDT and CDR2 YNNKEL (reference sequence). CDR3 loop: CASSQGQPNSPLHF. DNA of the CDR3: TGTGCCAGCAGCCAGGGACAGCCAAATTCACCCCTCCACTTT. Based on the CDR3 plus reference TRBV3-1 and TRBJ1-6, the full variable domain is DTAVSQTPKYLVTQMGNDKSIKCEQNLGHDTMYWYKQDSKKFLKIMFSYNNKELIINETVPNRFSPKSPDKAHLNLHINSLELGDSAVYFCASSQGQPNSPLHFGNGTRLTVT.

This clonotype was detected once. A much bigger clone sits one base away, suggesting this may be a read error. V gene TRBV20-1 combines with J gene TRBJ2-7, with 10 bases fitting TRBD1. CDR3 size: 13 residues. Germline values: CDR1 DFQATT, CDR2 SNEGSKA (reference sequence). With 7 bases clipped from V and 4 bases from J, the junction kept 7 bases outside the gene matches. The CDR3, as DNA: TGCAGTGTAGTCGGGGACAGGGGTTACGAGCAGTACTTC. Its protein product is CSVVGDRGYEQYF.

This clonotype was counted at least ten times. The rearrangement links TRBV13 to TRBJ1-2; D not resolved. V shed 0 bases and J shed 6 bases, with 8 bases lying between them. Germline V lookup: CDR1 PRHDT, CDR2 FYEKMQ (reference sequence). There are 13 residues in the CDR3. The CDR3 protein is CASSLGESHGYTF. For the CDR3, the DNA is TGTGCCAGCAGCTTAGGGGAGTCCCATGGCTACACCTTC.

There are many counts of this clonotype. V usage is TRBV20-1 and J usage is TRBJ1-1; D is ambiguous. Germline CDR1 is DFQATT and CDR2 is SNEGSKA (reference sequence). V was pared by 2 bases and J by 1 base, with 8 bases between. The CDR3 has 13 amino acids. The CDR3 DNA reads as TGCAGTGCTAGATGGTTGGGGAACACTGAAGCTTTCTTT. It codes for CSARWLGNTEAFF.